This TCR delta chain came from a study of γδ T cells in repeated Plasmodium falciparum infection. Overall study context: Donors had four controlled P. falciparum NF54 infections over roughly 600 days.

This clone was found a few times. The protein held in TCRdb is that of a much larger clone and does not match this DNA's translation at residue 17, likely because of a read error; the protein shown is translated from the DNA. TCRdb re-called the multiplex PCR reads with CATT. The sample comprises tens of thousands of delta-chain clones, about 1.5% of which are singletons, and 15% rests with the top ten. Sequenced sample: gamma-delta T cells from blood. This receptor was identified in a pool of human donors (malaria-infected and uninfected, not separated).

CDR3 in DNA: TGTGCTCTTGGGGAAACCCAAATTACTTCCTACGCGGGGGACACCCTCGCCGCTAAACTCATCTTT. Translating gives CALGETQITSYAGDTLAAKLIF. V usage is TRDV1 and J usage is TRDJ1, with 8 bases aligning to TRDD2. J lost 7 bases, V lost 2 bases, and 30 bases had no gene match. This CDR3 spans 22 amino acids. Germline CDR1 is TSWWSYY and CDR2 is QGS.